This T cell receptor (beta chain) was obtained from a study of blood T cell repertoires in COVID-19. Study in general: From the United States, Italy and Spain came samples of acute and convalescent COVID-19. Nucleic acid was either cDNA or gDNA, and it came from T cells, B-cell-depleted T cells, or PBMCs.

In the original processing: Estimates of nucleated cell counts were drawn from the amplification of reference gene primers. TCRdb keeps only in-frame clones here, not all; method: immunoSEQ multiplex PCR. V and J calls and clone size are given by that table; D and trimming were obtained from the DNA. The sample shows about 110,000 clones, 71% of them seen only once. In germline, CDR1 is LGHDT, CDR2 YNNKEL (reference sequence). Between the trimmed V and J ends, which lost 0 bases and 0 bases, there was a span of 12 bases. The CDR3 has 17 amino acids. This clonotype was sampled from a woman aged 40 to 50 with acute or convalescent COVID-19. The J gene is TRBJ2-1, the V gene TRBV3-1 (or the pseudogene TRBV3-2), with a possible D match to TRBD2 (6 bases). Sequencing was carried out using peripheral blood. Here the CDR3 reads CASSQDIAVSSYNEQFF. In nucleotides, the CDR3 is TGTGCCAGCAGCCAAGACATAGCGGTGAGCTCCTACAATGAGCAGTTCTTC.